The present TCR beta chain was sequenced within a study of cytomegalovirus exposure and HLA in healthy donors. Findings of the study overall: As was reported, the classifier diagnosed cytomegalovirus status with high specificity and sensitivity. Across donors, most TCRs were seen rarely, yet some public ones were widespread.

The junction had 6 bases not matched to a gene; V was cut back by 2 bases and J by 8 bases. The CDR3 contains 15 residues. Germline lookup yields CDR1 LNHDA and CDR2 SQIVND (reference sequence). In its sample, this clone was seen once. Antigen: not known. Sequencing used immunoSEQ multiplex PCR; TCRdb keeps in-frame clones, though not all of them. Among 200,000 or so clones listed, roughly 88% were seen once. The V gene is TRBV19, the J gene TRBJ2-1; 10 nucleotides align to TRBD2. Sequenced material: PBMCs. This TCR was recovered from a woman aged 30 to 39 in good health and CMV-seropositive. The CDR3 is CASSIRGLAVDEQFF. The CDR3 DNA follows: TGTGCCAGTAGTATAAGAGGACTAGCGGTGGATGAGCAGTTCTTC.